The T cell receptor beta chain described here comes from a study of T-cell reconstitution after alpha-beta-depleted transplantation in children. The study, taken as a whole, reports: Several hundred graft clones that had expanded were reportedly the source of alpha-beta T cells about two months after transplant.

Losses at the gene ends were 0 bases for V and 2 bases for J; bases not matched to a gene: 11. The length of the CDR3 is 18 residues. Unique molecular identifiers were incorporated into the prepared TCRbeta library. TCRdb re-called the PCR reads through MiXCR, storing one row per CDR3 protein. This sample has under 450,000 distinct CDR3 sequences, with 15% to 20% found just once. Turning to this clonotype: Its antigen is not identified.

This chain links TRBV12-3 or TRBV12-4 with TRBJ2-7; 9 nucleotides agree with TRBD1. Sequenced material: PBMCs, mostly from graft donor cells, taken 360 days after TCRalphabeta/CD19-depleted stem cell transplant. The sequence was collected from a boy in the first two years of life who had a stem cell transplant for Wiskott-Aldrich syndrome, so the T cells may come from the graft donor. The CDR3 loop reads CASSLASQGDRVPYEQYF. The CDR3 DNA reads as TGTGCCAGCAGTTTAGCGTCCCAGGGGGACAGGGTGCCCTACGAGCAGTACTTC.